This T cell receptor (beta chain) originates from a study of cytomegalovirus exposure and HLA in healthy donors. Across the whole study: An earlier analysis found 110 million or so unique TCR beta sequences from about 190 million T cells.

PCR used 60 Vbeta primers and 13 Jbeta primers. TCRdb keeps only in-frame clones here, not all; method: immunoSEQ multiplex PCR. The sample lists roughly 190,000 clones; 80% to 85% were seen once. The CDR3 has 14 amino acids. The germline V gene encodes CDR1 MGHDK and CDR2 SYGVNS. This clone was found once. Its antigen is still unknown. Study-level points and caveats: Upon later analysis, HLA-associated TCR beta chains proved more clonally expanded than other, equally common chains. Most TCR sequences proved rare, with some public TCRs found in many donors.

The rearrangement links TRBV25-1 to TRBJ2-5, with 8 positions matching TRBD1. The DNA matches TRBJ2-7 better at its end, which makes the J call doubtful. Specimen: PBMCs. The TCR sequence derives from a man aged 35-49 years in good health and CMV-seropositive. This chain's CDR3 is CASSAWTGTYEQYF. Here the CDR3 DNA reads TGTGCCAGCAGTGCGTGGACAGGGACCTACGAGCAGTACTTC.